The entry below describes one TCR beta chain. Investigators amplified TCR beta CDR3 regions from RNA transcripts. Second-round multiplex PCR came after a first-round RT-PCR that employed HTBI primers. TCRdb re-derived calls from the multiplex PCR reads in MiXCR, one entry per CDR3 protein. The table includes roughly 1.1 million distinct CDR3 sequences, roughly 35% detected once. The source of the sample is a study of Graves' ophthalmopathy and Graves' hyperthyroidism. The CDR3 consists of 15 residues. The J segment lost 0 bases and the V segment lost 3 bases, leaving 3 bases of the junction unmatched. Germline CDR1 is ENHRY and CDR2 is SYGVKD.

The receptor was derived from an adult man with Graves' hyperthyroidism. The sample consisted of peripheral blood or thyroid tissue (not recorded which). V usage is TRBV10-3 and J usage is TRBJ1-1, with TRBD1 matching over 8 bases. The CDR3 spells CAISDRGQLNTEAFF. The CDR3 bases are TGTGCCATCAGTGACAGGGGGCAGTTGAACACTGAAGCTTTCTTT.